The clone carrying this T cell receptor beta chain was seen a few times. This record belongs to a study of T cells in Graves' hyperthyroidism and ophthalmopathy. There were TCR beta CDR3 regions amplified from RNA transcripts. The HTBI primer set drove a first-round RT-PCR of the TCR CDR3. From the multiplex PCR reads, TCRdb called clonotypes with MiXCR, one entry per CDR3 protein. The table lists some 200,000 distinct CDR3 sequences, approximately 17% of them singletons. In germline, CDR1 is MNHEY, CDR2 SVGEGT. The length of the CDR3 is 13 residues. V was pared by 6 bases and J by 10 bases, with 8 bases of the junction left unmatched. Stable disease denoted Graves' hyperthyroidism without ophthalmopathy progression within 18 months. Exclusions: uncontrolled infection, other autoimmune disease, pregnancy, lactation. Thyroid ultrasound and orbital computed tomography, with clinical symptoms and serum thyroxine and TRAb, informed diagnoses.

This receptor was obtained from a middle-aged man with Graves' hyperthyroidism. This chain joins TRBV6-2 or TRBV6-3 and TRBJ2-1, with TRBD2 matching over 8 bases. Specimen: blood. The CDR3 loop reads CASSPGGGIEQFF. CDR3 nucleotide sequence: TGTGCCAGCAGCCCCGGGGGGGGAATCGAGCAGTTCTTC.